This entry concerns a single T cell receptor (beta chain). Its antigen is unknown. With 5 bases clipped from V and 4 bases from J, the junction kept 9 bases outside the gene matches. This CDR3 region has 16 residues. CDR1 is MNHEY, CDR2 SMNVEV, per germline (reference sequence). Assay used: immunoSEQ multiplex PCR; TCRdb lists only in-frame clones, some missing. The table includes 60,000 to 70,000 clones, around 90% detected once. This entry belongs to a study of Tregs in tolerant kidney transplant recipients. Study-wide results and caveats: No direct test of biological reproducibility was done here. The most relevant donor-specific Treg TCRbeta repertoire apparently came from expansion with activated donor B cells.

Unstimulated regulatory T cells (CD4+CD25+CD127-), CD4+CD25- non-regulatory cells, CD4 and CD8 cells were FACS-sorted from thawed PBMCs. The sequence was obtained from a human donor who received a combined kidney and bone marrow transplant. V gene TRBV27 combines with J gene TRBJ2-5, with 11 bases aligning to TRBD2. Sequencing used CD8+ T cells from blood, obtained before the transplant. CDR3 in DNA: TGTGCCAGCAGTCCCTTAGCGGGGGGGCCTTTAGAGACCCAGTACTTC. Amino acids: CASSPLAGGPLETQYF.